This T cell receptor (beta chain) is drawn from a study of shared clonotypes between healthy human individuals. CD45RO-negative, CCR7-positively selected cells formed the naive CD8 fraction, excluding terminally differentiated effector memory CD45RA+ cells. The CDR3 loop spans 15 amino acids. Trimming removed 2 bases from V and 3 bases from J, with 14 bases in between. CDR1 and CDR2 from the germline V gene are GTSNPN and SVGIG (reference sequence). The table came from immunoSEQ multiplex PCR; TCRdb's copy has only in-frame clones and leaves some out. Of 550,000 to 750,000 clones detected, 90% to 95% appear once; the ten largest clones hold approximately 22%.

This TCR came from a man younger than 40 in good health. What was sequenced was naive CD8+ T cells sorted from blood. This chain joins TRBV30 and TRBJ2-1, with a tentative D call TRBD2 (6 bases). As DNA, the CDR3 is TGTGCCTGGAGTCTTCGGGGGAGAGGCTACAATGAGCAGTTCTTC. Amino acids: CAWSLRGRGYNEQFF.